What follows are 9 T cell receptor beta chains derived from one specimen sequenced in a study of CD8+ T cells in alopecia areata. Treatment indicated: oral pan-JAK inhibitor, 5-10 mg twice daily. cDNA reverse transcribed from extracted RNA served as the sequencing template. This table comes from immunoSEQ multiplex PCR, and its TCRdb copy is limited to in-frame clones, with some not included. The data show around 190,000 clones, 60% to 70% seen once. The sequenced sample was CD4+ T cells sorted from blood, obtained at week 4, from a patient treated with tofacitinib. Receptor source: a human donor with alopecia areata.

V usage is TRBV29-1 and J usage is TRBJ2-7; D possibly matches TRBD1 or TRBD2 (5 bases each). Trimming removed 4 bases from V and 5 bases from J, with 18 bases in between. CDR3 size: 14 residues. Germline V lookup: CDR1 SQVTM, CDR2 ANQGSEA. The CDR3 nucleotides are TGCAGCGTTGGTCTTGGGGGAGCATCCCACGAGCAGTACTTC. This encodes CSVGLGGASHEQYF.

The gene calls are TRBV29-1 and TRBJ1-5; 9 bases map to TRBD1. CDR1 is SQVTM, CDR2 ANQGSEA, per germline. V lost 6 bases and J lost 6; bases outside the gene matches: 9. The CDR3 loop spans 14 amino acids. CDR3 sequence reads: CSVGTGGEGQPQHF. The CDR3, as DNA: TGCAGCGTCGGAACAGGGGGCGAGGGTCAGCCCCAGCATTTT.

V is TRBV29-1 and J is TRBJ2-7; perhaps TRBD1 as D (7 bases). Per germline, CDR1 SQVTM and CDR2 ANQGSEA. Deletions cut 6 bases from V and 2 bases from J, with 14 bases between. This CDR3 has 13 residues. CDR3: CSVEGQSPYEQYF. In DNA, the CDR3 is TGCAGCGTGGAGGGACAGTCACCCTACGAGCAGTACTTC.

J is TRBJ1-1 and V is TRBV2; D remains ambiguous. V gave up 0 bases and J gave up 4 bases, with 6 bases separating them. Germline CDR1 is SNHLY and CDR2 is FYNNEI. The CDR3 contains 13 residues. The CDR3 is CASSEAWVTEAFF. In DNA, the CDR3 is TGTGCCAGCAGTGAAGCGTGGGTCACTGAAGCTTTCTTT.

This clone came up a few times. The genes are TRBV29-1 and TRBJ2-1, with D maybe TRBD2 (6 bases). CDR1 is SQVTM, CDR2 ANQGSEA, per germline. Trimming took off 6 bases at V and 8 bases at J, with 20 bases between the two ends. The CDR3 length is 14 residues. CDR3 amino acids: CSVLRAGRSHEQFF. The CDR3 DNA reads TGCAGCGTCCTAAGGGCAGGGAGGTCCCATGAGCAGTTCTTC.

The rearrangement joins TRBV4-1 to TRBJ2-7; the D gene could be TRBD1 or TRBD2 (5 bases each). V was cut by 4 bases and J by 3 bases, with 16 bases left in between. CDR3 length equals 15 residues. Looked up from germline, CDR1 is MGHRA and CDR2 is YSYEKL. The CDR3 sequence: CASSLVDGTGYEQYF. For the CDR3, the DNA is TGCGCCAGCAGCCTAGTGGACGGGACCGGCTACGAGCAGTACTTC.

The chain uses TRBV7-9 and TRBJ2-5; D gene unclear. Germline CDR1 is SEHNR and CDR2 is FQNEAQ (reference sequence). The CDR3 runs 13 residues. Trimming pared 7 bases from V and 5 bases from J, leaving 14 bases between. This chain's CDR3 is CASTPAVGETQYF. The CDR3 nucleotides read TGTGCCAGCACCCCGGCTGTCGGGGAGACCCAGTACTTC.

This clone was detected a few times. The chain carries TRBV29-1 and TRBJ2-4; D is uncertain. Germline assignment: CDR1 SQVTM and CDR2 ANQGSEA. This CDR3 has 13 residues. V was cut by 4 bases and J by 3 bases, with 10 bases left in between. DNA of the CDR3: TGCAGCGTTGTGGGCCTTGGCAAAAACATTCAGTACTTC. This gives the protein CSVVGLGKNIQYF.

On this clone itself: Other DNA sequences in this specimen translate into the identical CDR3. CDR3 bases: TGTGCCTGGAGTGTTGACAGGAACACTGAAGCTTTCTTT. Translated, it gives CAWSVDRNTEAFF. The rearrangement joins TRBV30 to TRBJ1-1, with a possible D match to TRBD1 (5 bases). The CDR3 is made up of 13 amino acids. Germline values: CDR1 GTSNPN, CDR2 SVGIG (reference sequence). Trimming pared 0 bases from V and 1 base from J, leaving 6 bases between.